Listed below are T cell receptor beta chains from one sample, sequenced in a study of CD8 T cells in ankylosing spondylitis. MiXCR, run by TCRdb on the 5' RACE reads, gives a single entry per CDR3 protein. This table holds under 250,000 distinct CDR3 sequences, roughly 32% found once. The sample taken for sequencing was blood, either unsorted or a sorted T cell fraction (not recorded which). The source is a male donor with ankylosing spondylitis or in good health (not recorded which). CDR3s include the opening cysteine and the closing phenylalanine or tryptophan. D genes are given only for firm matches. Some rows mark clone size as missing; the rest say once, few, many or name a class of expanded clone.

d_gene: .; v_gene: TRBV15; abundance: .; j_gene: TRBJ2-1; CDR3aa: CATSSLSEISYNEQFF; CDR3nt: TGTGCCACCAGCAGTCTGTCGGAAATCTCCTACAATGAGCAGTTCTTC
d_gene: .; v_gene: TRBV7-2; abundance: once; j_gene: TRBJ2-3; CDR3aa: CASSFLGLSGTDTQYF; CDR3nt: TGTGCCAGCAGCTTTCTTGGACTAAGCGGCACAGATACGCAGTATTTT
d_gene: TRBD1; v_gene: TRBV7-2; abundance: .; j_gene: TRBJ1-5; CDR3aa: CASSLDRGHQPQHF; CDR3nt: TGTGCCAGCAGCCTCGACAGGGGGCATCAGCCCCAGCATTTT
d_gene: TRBD2; v_gene: TRBV6-1; abundance: few; j_gene: TRBJ2-1; CDR3aa: CASSQLAGDYNEQFF; CDR3nt: TGTGCCAGCAGCCAACTAGCGGGGGACTACAATGAGCAGTTCTTC
d_gene: .; v_gene: TRBV5-5; abundance: .; j_gene: TRBJ2-2; CDR3aa: CASSLMVGVWAGELFF; CDR3nt: TGTGCCAGCAGCTTGATGGTGGGGGTGTGGGCCGGGGAGCTGTTTTTT
d_gene: TRBD1; v_gene: TRBV6-1; abundance: few; j_gene: TRBJ2-3; CDR3aa: CASKGTGVTDTQYF; CDR3nt: TGTGCCAGCAAGGGGACAGGGGTCACAGATACGCAGTATTTT
d_gene: .; v_gene: TRBV11-2; abundance: .; j_gene: TRBJ2-1; CDR3aa: CASSLEGFTNEQFF; CDR3nt: TGTGCCAGCAGCTTAGAAGGGTTTACCAATGAGCAGTTCTTC
d_gene: TRBD2; v_gene: TRBV5-1; abundance: few; j_gene: TRBJ2-1; CDR3aa: CASSLSGGSSYNEQFF; CDR3nt: TGCGCCAGCAGCCTTAGCGGGGGGTCCTCCTACAATGAGCAGTTCTTC
d_gene: .; v_gene: TRBV7-9; abundance: few; j_gene: TRBJ2-7; CDR3aa: CASSGDRPYF; CDR3nt: TGTGCCAGCAGCGGAGACAGGCCATACTTC
d_gene: TRBD2; v_gene: TRBV12-3/TRBV12-4; abundance: few; j_gene: TRBJ2-2; CDR3aa: CASSFRRGGPTGELFF; CDR3nt: TGTGCCAGCAGTTTTCGTCGCGGGGGTCCCACCGGGGAGCTGTTTTTT
d_gene: .; v_gene: TRBV12-3/TRBV12-4; abundance: .; j_gene: TRBJ1-3; CDR3aa: CASSLEGWAGNTIYF; CDR3nt: TGTGCCAGCAGTTTAGAGGGTTGGGCTGGAAACACCATATATTTT
d_gene: .; v_gene: TRBV12-3/TRBV12-4; abundance: .; j_gene: TRBJ1-4; CDR3aa: CASSLTTATNEKLFF; CDR3nt: TGTGCCAGCAGTTTAACGACGGCAACTAATGAAAAACTGTTTTTT
d_gene: .; v_gene: TRBV12-3/TRBV12-4; abundance: few; j_gene: TRBJ2-1; CDR3aa: CASSFSVAVNNEQFF; CDR3nt: TGTGCCAGCAGTTTTTCGGTTGCCGTAAACAATGAGCAGTTCTTC
d_gene: .; v_gene: TRBV12-3/TRBV12-4; abundance: .; j_gene: TRBJ2-4; CDR3aa: CASSLGHDIQYF; CDR3nt: TGTGCCAGCAGTTTAGGTCATGACATTCAGTACTTC
d_gene: .; v_gene: TRBV20-1; abundance: .; j_gene: TRBJ2-7; CDR3aa: CSAQQEPYEQYF; CDR3nt: TGCAGTGCCCAGCAGGAACCCTACGAGCAGTACTTC
d_gene: TRBD1; v_gene: TRBV12-3/TRBV12-4; abundance: .; j_gene: TRBJ2-7; CDR3aa: CASTWGTGVYEQYF; CDR3nt: TGTGCCAGCACCTGGGGGACAGGGGTATACGAGCAGTACTTC
d_gene: .; v_gene: TRBV29-1; abundance: .; j_gene: TRBJ1-1; CDR3aa: CSVEGQASFTEAFF; CDR3nt: TGCAGCGTTGAAGGACAGGCCTCTTTCACTGAAGCTTTCTTT
d_gene: TRBD1; v_gene: TRBV24-1; abundance: .; j_gene: TRBJ2-1; CDR3aa: CATSDPLGSDRGGHNEQFF; CDR3nt: TGTGCCACCAGTGACCCCCTAGGATCCGACAGGGGCGGACACAATGAGCAGTTCTTC
d_gene: .; v_gene: TRBV29-1; abundance: .; j_gene: TRBJ1-1; CDR3aa: CSVDRTASNTEAFF; CDR3nt: TGCAGCGTTGACCGGACAGCTTCGAACACTGAAGCTTTCTTT
d_gene: .; v_gene: TRBV6-5; abundance: few; j_gene: TRBJ2-2; CDR3aa: CASTYESGTGELFF; CDR3nt: TGTGCCAGCACTTATGAAAGCGGCACCGGGGAGCTGTTTTTT
d_gene: .; v_gene: TRBV12-3/TRBV12-4; abundance: few; j_gene: TRBJ1-1; CDR3aa: CASRLSWGTEAFF; CDR3nt: TGTGCCAGCAGACTATCCTGGGGCACTGAAGCTTTCTTT
d_gene: .; v_gene: TRBV5-1; abundance: .; j_gene: TRBJ2-1; CDR3aa: CASRSAGYNEQFF; CDR3nt: TGCGCCAGCAGGAGTGCGGGCTACAATGAGCAGTTCTTC
d_gene: .; v_gene: TRBV20-1; abundance: few; j_gene: TRBJ2-5; CDR3aa: CSARDRLGGETQYF; CDR3nt: TGCAGTGCTAGAGATCGACTAGGGGGCGAGACCCAGTACTTC
d_gene: .; v_gene: TRBV12-3/TRBV12-4; abundance: .; j_gene: TRBJ1-4; CDR3aa: CASGFREKLFF; CDR3nt: TGTGCCAGCGGTTTCAGGGAAAAACTGTTTTTT
d_gene: TRBD1; v_gene: TRBV29-1; abundance: .; j_gene: TRBJ2-6; CDR3aa: CSARDRGRSGANVLTF; CDR3nt: TGCAGCGCTAGGGACAGGGGGCGTTCTGGGGCCAACGTCCTGACTTTC
d_gene: .; v_gene: TRBV7-3; abundance: .; j_gene: TRBJ2-1; CDR3aa: CASSFLEGRQEQFF; CDR3nt: TGTGCCAGCAGCTTTCTTGAGGGGCGACAGGAGCAGTTCTTC
d_gene: .; v_gene: TRBV15; abundance: few; j_gene: TRBJ2-7; CDR3aa: CATGTDSYEQYF; CDR3nt: TGTGCCACCGGGACGGACTCCTACGAGCAGTACTTC
d_gene: .; v_gene: TRBV5-6; abundance: few; j_gene: TRBJ2-7; CDR3aa: CASSSLGYHGTPYEQYF; CDR3nt: TGTGCCAGCAGCTCTCTTGGGTACCACGGGACACCCTACGAGCAGTACTTC
d_gene: .; v_gene: TRBV20-1; abundance: .; j_gene: TRBJ2-3; CDR3aa: CSASQGAGRTDTQYF; CDR3nt: TGCAGTGCTTCCCAAGGGGCCGGACGCACAGATACGCAGTATTTT
d_gene: .; v_gene: TRBV20-1; abundance: .; j_gene: TRBJ1-2; CDR3aa: CSARAVNYGYTF; CDR3nt: TGCAGTGCTAGGGCTGTTAACTATGGCTACACCTTC
d_gene: .; v_gene: TRBV18; abundance: .; j_gene: TRBJ2-1; CDR3aa: CASSAGHEQFF; CDR3nt: TGTGCCAGCTCAGCCGGCCATGAGCAGTTCTTC
d_gene: TRBD1; v_gene: TRBV12-3/TRBV12-4; abundance: .; j_gene: TRBJ2-7; CDR3aa: CASSLDTTGGPLYEQYF; CDR3nt: TGTGCCAGCAGTTTAGACACCACAGGGGGCCCTCTCTACGAGCAGTACTTC
d_gene: TRBD2; v_gene: TRBV7-9; abundance: few; j_gene: TRBJ2-3; CDR3aa: CASSGEGENTQYF; CDR3nt: TGTGCCAGCAGCGGGGAGGGAGAAAATACGCAGTATTTT
d_gene: .; v_gene: TRBV9; abundance: .; j_gene: TRBJ2-1; CDR3aa: CASSAGQSNYNEQFF; CDR3nt: TGTGCCAGCAGCGCCGGACAGTCTAATTACAATGAGCAGTTCTTC
d_gene: TRBD1; v_gene: TRBV20-1; abundance: many; j_gene: TRBJ2-7; CDR3aa: CSARPHRGINEQYF; CDR3nt: TGCAGTGCTAGACCCCACAGGGGGATCAACGAGCAGTACTTC
d_gene: .; v_gene: TRBV29-1; abundance: few; j_gene: TRBJ2-1; CDR3aa: CSAGNPGRYNEQFF; CDR3nt: TGCAGCGCTGGGAACCCCGGACGGTACAATGAGCAGTTCTTC
d_gene: .; v_gene: TRBV25-1; abundance: .; j_gene: TRBJ1-3; CDR3aa: CASSPDKGAGNTIYF; CDR3nt: TGTGCCAGCAGTCCAGACAAGGGTGCCGGAAACACCATATATTTT
d_gene: TRBD2; v_gene: TRBV20-1; abundance: few; j_gene: TRBJ2-7; CDR3aa: CSATFGTSGGLFSYEQYF; CDR3nt: TGCAGTGCTACCTTTGGGACTAGCGGGGGCCTTTTCTCCTACGAGCAGTACTTC
d_gene: .; v_gene: TRBV27; abundance: few; j_gene: TRBJ2-7; CDR3aa: CASSLSTGKTYEQYF; CDR3nt: TGTGCCAGCAGTTTATCAACAGGGAAGACCTACGAGCAGTACTTC
d_gene: .; v_gene: TRBV5-1; abundance: .; j_gene: TRBJ2-1; CDR3aa: CASSPGTTNLNEQFF; CDR3nt: TGCGCCAGCAGCCCAGGGACCACTAACCTCAATGAGCAGTTCTTC
d_gene: .; v_gene: TRBV20-1; abundance: .; j_gene: TRBJ2-7; CDR3aa: CSARDQAGDYYEQYF; CDR3nt: TGCAGTGCTAGAGATCAGGCAGGGGACTACTACGAGCAGTACTTC
d_gene: .; v_gene: TRBV6-1; abundance: .; j_gene: TRBJ1-1; CDR3aa: CASSISQGTEAFF; CDR3nt: TGTGCCAGCAGCATCAGTCAAGGCACTGAAGCTTTCTTT
d_gene: .; v_gene: TRBV5-4; abundance: few; j_gene: TRBJ2-3; CDR3aa: CASRGGRSTDTQYF; CDR3nt: TGTGCCAGCAGGGGTGGGAGGAGCACAGATACGCAGTATTTT
d_gene: .; v_gene: TRBV28; abundance: .; j_gene: TRBJ1-2; CDR3aa: CAIGLGTVNYGYTF; CDR3nt: TGTGCCATCGGCCTCGGGACCGTCAACTATGGCTACACCTTC
d_gene: .; v_gene: TRBV12-3/TRBV12-4; abundance: once; j_gene: TRBJ2-4; CDR3aa: CASSPGRKNIQYF; CDR3nt: TGTGCCAGCAGTCCGGGACGAAAAAACATTCAGTACTTC
d_gene: .; v_gene: TRBV11-2; abundance: .; j_gene: TRBJ2-3; CDR3aa: CASSLVSTTDTQYF; CDR3nt: TGTGCCAGCAGCTTAGTGTCGACCACAGATACGCAGTATTTT
d_gene: .; v_gene: TRBV12-3/TRBV12-4; abundance: .; j_gene: TRBJ2-4; CDR3aa: CASSTSGTGGNIQYF; CDR3nt: TGTGCCAGCAGTACCTCTGGGACGGGTGGGAACATTCAGTACTTC
d_gene: TRBD1; v_gene: TRBV7-8; abundance: .; j_gene: TRBJ1-2; CDR3aa: CASSLPDREVPYGYTF; CDR3nt: TGTGCCAGCAGCTTACCGGACAGGGAGGTGCCCTATGGCTACACCTTC